These 30 T cell receptor beta chains originate from one sample sequenced in a study of glioma-infiltrating T cells after dendritic cell vaccination. Using immunoSEQ multiplex PCR, the repertoire was profiled, and TCRdb retains in-frame clones only, with some absent. The data hold about 49,000 clones, with roughly 85% observed a single time. Sequencing used blood, obtained before dendritic cell vaccination. The receptor set was obtained from a human donor with glioblastoma.

Comments on this clone: Other DNA sequences within the sample encode an identical CDR3. V gene TRBV4-3 combines with J gene TRBJ2-1, with D possibly being TRBD2 (5 bases). CDR3 size: 13 residues. Trimming cost V 5 bases and J 6 bases, with 11 bases left between them. CDR1 is LGHNA and CDR2 is YSLEER in the germline V gene. The DNA for the CDR3 is TGCGCCAGCAGCTTTAGTGGGAGCAATGAGCAGTTCTTC. Residues: CASSFSGSNEQFF.

The chain links TRBV9 to TRBJ2-7; 9 nucleotides agree with TRBD1. The length of the CDR3 is 16 residues. V dropped 2 bases and J dropped 1; count of bases not matched to a gene: 7. The germline gives CDR1 SGDLS, CDR2 YYNGEE. In nucleotides, the CDR3 is TGTGCCAGCAGCGTGGGGACGGGACAGGGTTCCTACGAGCAGTACTTC. As protein: CASSVGTGQGSYEQYF.

CDR3 sequence (DNA): TGTGCCAGCTCACCACCACCCAGCACTAACATAAACTCCTACAATGAGCAGTTCTTC. Translating gives CASSPPPSTNINSYNEQFF. This rearrangement joins TRBV18 to TRBJ2-1; no clear D. Per germline, CDR1 KGHSH and CDR2 LQKENI. V dropped 0 bases and J dropped 0 bases, with 18 bases sitting between them. This CDR3 is 19 amino acids long.

The count of this clone is one. The V call is TRBV4-1, the J call TRBJ1-1; tentatively, D is TRBD1 (6 bases). CDR1 MGHRA and CDR2 YSYEKL come from the germline V gene. V lost 1 base to trimming and J lost 6 bases, with 15 bases between them. This CDR3 has 15 residues. For the CDR3, the DNA is TGCGCCAGCAGCCAAGGGTTTGGGGGCGCAGCTGAAGCTTTCTTT. This encodes CASSQGFGGAAEAFF.

V and J are TRBV7-2 and TRBJ2-1; TRBD1 might be the D (6 bases). The length of the CDR3 is 14 residues. Germline V lookup: CDR1 SGHTA, CDR2 FQGNSA. Trimming stripped 4 bases from V and 5 bases from J, with 12 bases between. DNA of the CDR3: TGTGCCAGCAGCTCACCGGGACAACACAATGAGCAGTTCTTC. It is translated as CASSSPGQHNEQFF.

The chain joins TRBV27 to TRBJ2-1; 11 bases map to TRBD2. After removal of 3 bases from V and 3 bases from J, the junction contained 16 bases not matched to a gene. Per the germline V gene, CDR1 is MNHEY and CDR2 is SMNVEV (reference sequence). The CDR3 length is 20 residues. The chain's CDR3 is CASSLPLPGSGGASYNEQFF. As DNA, the CDR3 is TGTGCCAGCAGTTTGCCCCTACCGGGTAGCGGGGGGGCCAGCTACAATGAGCAGTTCTTC.

This clone was observed a few times. The V and J genes are TRBV4-1 and TRBJ1-1; 8 nucleotides line up with TRBD1. The CDR3 runs 15 residues. CDR1 and CDR2 from the germline V gene are MGHRA and YSYEKL. Trimming at V came to 3 bases and at J to 0 bases, leaving 3 bases not matched to a gene. CDR3 in DNA: TGCGCCAGCAGCCAGGGGGACAGGTTGAACACTGAAGCTTTCTTT. Protein product: CASSQGDRLNTEAFF.

The chain has TRBV7-2 and TRBJ1-2; tentative D call: TRBD1 (5 bases). Trimming pared 1 base from V and 4 bases from J, leaving 13 bases between. The CDR3 contains 15 residues. Germline V gives CDR1 SGHTA, CDR2 FQGNSA. This CDR3 is CASSLEGRVIYGYTF. The CDR3 bases are TGTGCCAGCAGCTTAGAGGGCAGGGTTATCTATGGCTACACCTTC. The variable domain in full, with the rest retrieved from reference TRBV7-2 and TRBJ1-2, is GAGVSQSPSNKVTEKGKDVELRCDPISGHTALYWYRQSLGQGLEFLIYFQGNSAPDKSGLPSDRFSAERTGGSVSTLTIQRTQQEDSAVYLCASSLEGRVIYGYTFGSGTRLTVV.

The chain links TRBV27 to TRBJ1-1; the D is unclear. The germline V gene encodes CDR1 MNHEY and CDR2 SMNVEV (reference sequence). Between the trimmed V and J ends, which lost 8 bases and 4 bases, there was a span of 14 bases. This CDR3 spans 13 amino acids. CDR3 residues: CASGTYRGTEAFF. In DNA, the CDR3 is TGTGCCAGCGGTACTTATCGGGGCACTGAAGCTTTCTTT.

Points on this clone: This specimen includes other DNA sequences encoding the same CDR3. The rearrangement joins TRBV7-6 to TRBJ1-6, with TRBD1 matching 9 bases. Germline trimming cut 4 bases from V and 7 bases from J; bases unmatched to any gene: 8. The CDR3 sequence is 16 residues long. The germline V gene has CDR1 SGHVS and CDR2 FNYEAQ. CDR3 region: CASSSRPGTGNSPLHF. DNA for the CDR3: TGTGCCAGCAGCTCAAGACCCGGGACAGGGAATTCACCCCTCCACTTT.

The chain links TRBV7-6 to TRBJ2-5, with unresolved D. The CDR3 loop spans 16 amino acids. From germline, CDR1 is SGHVS and CDR2 FNYEAQ. Trimming removed 5 bases at V and 0 bases at J, with 16 bases between. CDR3 amino acids: CASSPLAVIHQETQYF. Written as DNA, the CDR3 is TGTGCCAGCAGCCCGCTCGCGGTCATACACCAAGAGACCCAGTACTTC.

The chain uses TRBV7-2 and TRBJ2-7; D remains ambiguous. Germline V gene data show CDR1 as SGHTA and CDR2 as FQGNSA. V lost 1 base to trimming and J lost 7 bases, with 14 bases between them. This CDR3 comprises 14 residues. The CDR3 spells CASSLEPLPREQYF. The CDR3 nucleotides read TGTGCCAGCAGCTTAGAACCGCTGCCTAGAGAGCAGTACTTC.

This chain's CDR3 is CASQGTSGPEQYF. In DNA form, the CDR3 reads TGTGCCTCCCAGGGGACTAGCGGTCCCGAGCAGTACTTC. V gene TRBV10-3 combines with J gene TRBJ2-7, with TRBD2 identical over 11 bases. The V gene end was trimmed by 11 bases and the J gene end by 6 bases; junction bases not matched to a gene: 9. The length of the CDR3 is 13 residues. Germline assignment: CDR1 ENHRY and CDR2 SYGVKD.

This clone occurred once. The chain employs TRBV6-1 and TRBJ1-2, with 10 bases lining up with TRBD1. Germline values: CDR1 MNHNS, CDR2 SASEGT. The CDR3 has 14 residues. Trimming cost V 5 bases and J 8 bases; bases outside gene matches: 8. CDR3 DNA: TGTGCCAGCAGTACCCTGGGACAGGGGTACGGCTACACCTTC. Translated: CASSTLGQGYGYTF.

This clone was observed a single time. Other DNA sequences in this sample translate to the same CDR3. The V call is TRBV5-1, the J call TRBJ1-6; 8 bases map to TRBD1. V dropped 4 bases and J dropped 13; count of bases not matched to a gene: 16. Germline values: CDR1 SGHRS, CDR2 YFSETQ. This CDR3 has 16 residues. In DNA, the CDR3 is TGCGCCAGCAGCCGTTTAGACAGGGGTGGTAGTTCCCCCCTCCACTTT. It translates to CASSRLDRGGSSPLHF.

The CDR3 reads CASSRKTFGTGNTEAFF. In DNA form, the CDR3 reads TGTGCCAGCAGCCGGAAAACGTTTGGGACAGGGAACACTGAAGCTTTCTTT. The V call is TRBV11-2, the J call TRBJ1-1, with 8 positions matching TRBD1. Germline V gene data show CDR1 as SGHAT and CDR2 as FQNNGV. This CDR3 has 17 amino acids. J was trimmed by 1 base and V by 5 bases; bases with no gene match: 12.

The J gene is TRBJ1-2, the V gene TRBV5-1, with D maybe TRBD1 (6 bases). The V and J ends lost 4 bases and 12 bases respectively, with 13 bases between them. Germline assignment: CDR1 SGHRS and CDR2 YFSETQ. This CDR3 has 11 amino acids. The CDR3 DNA follows: TGCGCCAGCAGCGCCGGGGGGGCACACACCTTC. Translated: CASSAGGAHTF.

CDR3 in DNA: TGTGCCAGCAGCTTTCAACAGTTTAACTATGGCTACACCTTC. Protein sequence: CASSFQQFNYGYTF. The V gene is TRBV5-4, the J gene TRBJ1-2; D unclear. CDR1 is SGHNT, CDR2 YYREEE, per germline (reference sequence). This CDR3 has 14 amino acids. Trimming cost V 2 bases and J 1 base, with 9 bases left between them.

Here the CDR3 reads CASSPRAGAGSTGELFF. The CDR3 coding sequence is TGTGCCAGCTCACCAAGGGCGGGGGCAGGAAGCACCGGGGAGCTGTTTTTT. The chain carries TRBV18 and TRBJ2-2, with D perhaps TRBD2 (7 bases). CDR1 is KGHSH, CDR2 LQKENI, per germline. V was shortened by 2 bases and J by 4 bases, with 17 bases between the two germline ends. The CDR3 has 17 amino acids.

The chain recombines TRBV18 with TRBJ1-1, with TRBD1 matching over 7 bases. J was trimmed by 4 bases and V by 10 bases; bases with no gene match: 15. Germline V gene lookup returns CDR1 KGHSH and CDR2 LQKENI. The CDR3 runs to 15 residues. The CDR3 DNA is TGTGCCACCATAAAAAACGGACAGGCTGCCACTGAAGCTTTCTTT. Protein sequence: CATIKNGQAATEAFF.

CDR3 nucleotide sequence: TGTGCCAGCAGCTTGGGTAGCCGCACTGAGCAGTTCTTC. It yields the protein CASSLGSRTEQFF. This rearrangement joins TRBV13 to TRBJ2-1; D is unclear. Germline values: CDR1 PRHDT, CDR2 FYEKMQ (reference sequence). The CDR3 length is 13 residues. Trimming removed 3 bases at V and 9 bases at J, with 12 bases between.

The chain carries TRBV19 and TRBJ2-5, with 9 bases matching TRBD2. CDR3 size: 17 residues. The V segment lost 4 bases and the J segment 4 bases; nucleotides outside the gene matches: 13. CDR1 and CDR2 from the germline V gene are LNHDA and SQIVND (reference sequence). The chain's CDR3 is CASSTPGLAGRRETQYF. The CDR3 nucleotides read TGTGCCAGTAGTACCCCCGGGCTAGCGGGAAGGCGAGAGACCCAGTACTTC.

V usage is TRBV29-1 and J usage is TRBJ2-6, with D hard to call. V gave up 5 bases and J gave up 2 bases, with 7 bases separating them. CDR3 size: 13 residues. CDR1 and CDR2 (germline): SQVTM, ANQGSEA. CDR3 bases: TGCAGCGTTTGGCAGGCTGGGGCCAACGTCCTGACTTTC. Protein: CSVWQAGANVLTF.

The rearrangement links TRBV7-3 to TRBJ2-1; 8 bases are a match to TRBD2. V lost 8 bases, J lost 8 bases, and 5 bases stayed unmatched. This CDR3 contains 12 residues. Germline lookup yields CDR1 SGHTA and CDR2 FQGTGA. The CDR3 DNA reads TGTGCCAGCGGACCGGGGGGGGATGAGCAGTTCTTC. Translated, it gives CASGPGGDEQFF.

In DNA form, the CDR3 reads TGTGCCAGCAGTGGACTAGCGGGGGCCACAGATACGCAGTATTTT. Translating gives CASSGLAGATDTQYF. The gene calls are TRBV6-1 and TRBJ2-3, with 12 bases fitting TRBD2. There are 15 residues in the CDR3. From germline, CDR1 is MNHNS and CDR2 SASEGT. The junction had 1 base not matched to a gene; V was cut back by 4 bases and J by 2 bases.

Only one count was recorded for this clone. The chain uses TRBV28 and TRBJ1-6; possible D gene TRBD1, 6 bases. Trimming stripped 1 base from V and 0 bases from J, with 10 bases between. Looked up from germline, CDR1 is MDHEN and CDR2 is SYDVKM. The CDR3 sequence is 17 residues long. DNA of the CDR3: TGTGCCAGCAGTTTATCCACAGGGAGCTCCTATAATTCACCCCTCCACTTT. Translating gives CASSLSTGSSYNSPLHF.

J is TRBJ2-7 and V is TRBV19, with TRBD1 matching 10 bases. The V gene end was trimmed by 3 bases and the J gene end by 3 bases; junction bases not matched to a gene: 8. Germline V gene lookup returns CDR1 LNHDA and CDR2 SQIVND (reference sequence). This CDR3 region has 16 residues. The CDR3 nucleotides are TGTGCCAGTAGTATTGGGACCGGGACAGGGGACTACGAGCAGTACTTC. It codes for CASSIGTGTGDYEQYF.

This chain uses TRBV30 with TRBJ2-1; 8 nucleotides agree with TRBD2. Germline CDR1 reads GTSNPN; CDR2 reads SVGIG (reference sequence). The CDR3 has 16 residues. After removal of 3 bases from V and 2 bases from J, the junction contained 9 bases not matched to a gene. The CDR3, as DNA: TGTGCCTGGAGCCCCACTAGCGGATACACCTACAATGAGCAGTTCTTC. Amino acids: CAWSPTSGYTYNEQFF.

This clone was seen a single time. The chain employs TRBV27 and TRBJ2-7; a weak D match, TRBD1 (6 bases). Germline V gene data show CDR1 as MNHEY and CDR2 as SMNVEV (reference sequence). Trimming removed 5 bases at V and 2 bases at J, with 16 bases between. This CDR3 region has 15 residues. CDR3 sequence reads: CASSPSYRVTYEQYF. CDR3 DNA sequence: TGTGCCAGCAGTCCAAGTTACAGGGTAACCTACGAGCAGTACTTC.

In its sample, this clone was seen a few times. The V and J genes are TRBV11-2 and TRBJ1-3, with no clear D. The CDR3 contains 15 residues. Trimming shortened V by 0 bases and J by 0 bases, and 6 bases separated the two germline ends. Per germline, CDR1 SGHAT and CDR2 FQNNGV. CDR3 protein: CASSLDGPSGNTIYF. CDR3 nucleotides: TGTGCCAGCAGCTTAGATGGGCCCTCTGGAAACACCATATATTTT.